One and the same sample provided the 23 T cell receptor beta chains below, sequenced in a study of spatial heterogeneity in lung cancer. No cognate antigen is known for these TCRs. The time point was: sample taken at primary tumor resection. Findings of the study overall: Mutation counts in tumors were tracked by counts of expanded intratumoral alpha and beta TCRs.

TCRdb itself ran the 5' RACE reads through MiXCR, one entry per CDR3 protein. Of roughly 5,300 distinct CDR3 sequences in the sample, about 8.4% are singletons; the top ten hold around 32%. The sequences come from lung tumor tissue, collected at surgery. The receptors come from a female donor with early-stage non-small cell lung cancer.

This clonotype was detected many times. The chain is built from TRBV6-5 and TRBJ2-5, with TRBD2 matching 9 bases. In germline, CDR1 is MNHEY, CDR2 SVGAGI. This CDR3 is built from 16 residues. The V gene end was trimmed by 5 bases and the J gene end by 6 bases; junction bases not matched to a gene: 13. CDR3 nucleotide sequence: TGTGCCAGCAGTCCTAGGGGGCGGGGGGGCAGGCAGACCCAGTACTTC. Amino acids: CASSPRGRGGRQTQYF.

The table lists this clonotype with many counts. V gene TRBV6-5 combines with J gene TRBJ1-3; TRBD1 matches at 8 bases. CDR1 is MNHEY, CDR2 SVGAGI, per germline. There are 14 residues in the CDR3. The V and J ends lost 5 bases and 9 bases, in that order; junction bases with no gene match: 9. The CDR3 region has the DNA TGTGCCAGCAGTCCCGGGACAGGAGGAGTCACCATATATTTT. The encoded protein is CASSPGTGGVTIYF.

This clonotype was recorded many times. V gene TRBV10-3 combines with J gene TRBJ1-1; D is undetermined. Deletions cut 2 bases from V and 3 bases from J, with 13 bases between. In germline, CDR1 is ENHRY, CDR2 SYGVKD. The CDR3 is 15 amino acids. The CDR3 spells CAISEGMGSYTEAFF. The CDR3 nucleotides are TGTGCCATCAGTGAGGGGATGGGGTCTTACACTGAAGCTTTCTTT.

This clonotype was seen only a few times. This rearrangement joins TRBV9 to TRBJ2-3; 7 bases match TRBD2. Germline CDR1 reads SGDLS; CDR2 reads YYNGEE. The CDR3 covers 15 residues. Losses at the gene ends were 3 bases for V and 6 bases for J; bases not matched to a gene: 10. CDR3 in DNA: TGTGCCAGCAGCGGGTTAACGGGGGGTCAGGATACGCAGTATTTT. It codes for CASSGLTGGQDTQYF.

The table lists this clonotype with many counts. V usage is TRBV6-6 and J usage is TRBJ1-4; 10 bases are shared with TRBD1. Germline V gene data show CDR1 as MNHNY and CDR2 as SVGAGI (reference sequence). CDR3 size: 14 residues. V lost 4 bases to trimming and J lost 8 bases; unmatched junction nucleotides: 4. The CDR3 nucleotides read TGTGCCAGCAGTTCCGGGACAGGGGAGGAAAAACTGTTTTTT. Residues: CASSSGTGEEKLFF.

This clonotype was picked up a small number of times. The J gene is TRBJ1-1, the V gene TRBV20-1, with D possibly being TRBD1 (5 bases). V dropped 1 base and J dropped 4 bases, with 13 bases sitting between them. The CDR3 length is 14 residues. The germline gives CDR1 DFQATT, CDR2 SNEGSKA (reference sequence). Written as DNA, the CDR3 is TGCAGTGCTAGAGTTTTGGGGGAGGGCACTGAAGCTTTCTTT. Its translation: CSARVLGEGTEAFF.

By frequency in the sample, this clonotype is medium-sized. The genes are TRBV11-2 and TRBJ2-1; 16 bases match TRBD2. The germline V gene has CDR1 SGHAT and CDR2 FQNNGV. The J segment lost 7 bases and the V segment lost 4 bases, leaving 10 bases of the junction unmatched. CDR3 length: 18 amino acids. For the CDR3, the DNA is TGTGCCAGCAGCTCCTCTAGGGGACTAGCGGGGGGGTTAAATGAGCAGTTCTTC. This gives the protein CASSSSRGLAGGLNEQFF.

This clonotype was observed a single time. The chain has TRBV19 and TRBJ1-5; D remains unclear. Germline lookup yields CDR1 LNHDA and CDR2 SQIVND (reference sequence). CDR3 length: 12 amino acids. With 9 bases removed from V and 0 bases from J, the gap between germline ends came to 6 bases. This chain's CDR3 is CASGYSNQPQHF. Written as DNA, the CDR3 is TGTGCCAGCGGGTATAGCAATCAGCCCCAGCATTTT.

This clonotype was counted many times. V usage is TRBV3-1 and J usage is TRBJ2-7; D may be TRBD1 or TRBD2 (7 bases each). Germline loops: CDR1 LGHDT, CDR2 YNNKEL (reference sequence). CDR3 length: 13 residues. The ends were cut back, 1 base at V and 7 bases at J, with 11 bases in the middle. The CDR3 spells CASSQVRGGEQYV. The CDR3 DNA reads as TGTGCCAGCAGCCAAGTCAGGGGGGGAGAGCAGTACGTC.

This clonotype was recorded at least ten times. CDR3 DNA: TGCGCCAGCAGCCCCCCCTTGGGGGACACCGGGGAGCTGTTTTTT. Protein: CASSPPLGDTGELFF. The chain combines TRBV5-1 with TRBJ2-2; either TRBD1 or TRBD2 may fit D (5 bases each). The CDR3 runs to 15 residues. The V gene lost 4 bases and the J gene lost 3 bases, with 13 bases spanning the gap. The V gene's germline CDR1 is SGHRS and CDR2 YFSETQ.

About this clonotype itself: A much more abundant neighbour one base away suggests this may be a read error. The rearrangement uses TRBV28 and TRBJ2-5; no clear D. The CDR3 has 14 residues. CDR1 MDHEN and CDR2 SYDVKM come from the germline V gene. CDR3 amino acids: CASSLVDGYETLYF. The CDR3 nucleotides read TGTGCCAGCAGTTTGGTCGATGGTTACGAGACCCTGTACTTC.

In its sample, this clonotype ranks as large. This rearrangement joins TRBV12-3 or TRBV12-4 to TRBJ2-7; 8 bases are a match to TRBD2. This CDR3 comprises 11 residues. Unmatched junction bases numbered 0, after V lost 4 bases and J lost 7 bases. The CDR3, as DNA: TGTGCCAGCAGTTCGGGGGGGGAGCAGTACGTC. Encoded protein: CASSSGGEQYV.

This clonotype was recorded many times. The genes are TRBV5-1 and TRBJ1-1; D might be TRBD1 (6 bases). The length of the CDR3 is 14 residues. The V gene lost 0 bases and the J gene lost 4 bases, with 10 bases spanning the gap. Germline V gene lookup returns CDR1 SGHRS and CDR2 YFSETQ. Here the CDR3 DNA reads TGCGCCAGCAGCTTGGCCAGACAGGTCACTGAAGCTTTCTTT. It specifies CASSLARQVTEAFF.

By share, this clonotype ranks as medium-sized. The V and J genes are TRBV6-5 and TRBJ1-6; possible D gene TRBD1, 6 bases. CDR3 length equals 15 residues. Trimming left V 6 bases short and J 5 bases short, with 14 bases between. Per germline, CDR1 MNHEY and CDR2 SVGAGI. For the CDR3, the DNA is TGTGCCAGCAGCTTCTGGGGGCGCGATAATTCACCCCTCCACTTT. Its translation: CASSFWGRDNSPLHF.

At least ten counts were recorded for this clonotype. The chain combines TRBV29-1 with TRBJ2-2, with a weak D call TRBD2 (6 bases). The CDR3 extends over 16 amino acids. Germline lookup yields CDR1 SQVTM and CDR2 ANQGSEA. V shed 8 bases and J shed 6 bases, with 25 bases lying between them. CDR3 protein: CSRTDSTSQGAGELFF. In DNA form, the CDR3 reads TGCAGCCGAACCGACTCGACTAGTCAAGGCGCCGGGGAGCTGTTTTTT.

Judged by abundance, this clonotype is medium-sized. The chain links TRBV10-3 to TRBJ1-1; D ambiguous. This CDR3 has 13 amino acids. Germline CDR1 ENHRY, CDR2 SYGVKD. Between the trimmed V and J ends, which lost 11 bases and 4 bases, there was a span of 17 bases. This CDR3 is CAAGGGPGTEAFF. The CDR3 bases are TGTGCCGCCGGAGGCGGGCCGGGCACTGAAGCTTTCTTT.

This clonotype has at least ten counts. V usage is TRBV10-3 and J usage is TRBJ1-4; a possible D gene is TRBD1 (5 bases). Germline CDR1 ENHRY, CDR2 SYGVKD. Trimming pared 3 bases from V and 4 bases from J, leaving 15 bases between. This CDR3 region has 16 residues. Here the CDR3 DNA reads TGTGCCATCAGTGAAGGCTTAGGGGCGCGTAATGAAAAACTGTTTTTT. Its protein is CAISEGLGARNEKLFF.

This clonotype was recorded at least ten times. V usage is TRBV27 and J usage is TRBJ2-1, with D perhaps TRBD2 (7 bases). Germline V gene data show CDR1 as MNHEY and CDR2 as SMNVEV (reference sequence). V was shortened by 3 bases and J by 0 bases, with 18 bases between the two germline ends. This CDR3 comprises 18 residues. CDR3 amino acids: CASSLSLRGGGSYNEQFF. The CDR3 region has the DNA TGTGCCAGCAGTTTGTCCCTTAGAGGGGGGGGCTCCTACAATGAGCAGTTCTTC.

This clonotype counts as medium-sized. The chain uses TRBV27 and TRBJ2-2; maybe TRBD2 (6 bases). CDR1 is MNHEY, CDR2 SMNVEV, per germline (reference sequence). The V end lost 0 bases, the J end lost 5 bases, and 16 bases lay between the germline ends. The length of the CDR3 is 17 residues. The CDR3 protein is CASSLSAHGGRTGELFF. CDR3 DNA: TGTGCCAGCAGTTTATCCGCCCACGGGGGTAGGACCGGGGAGCTGTTTTTT.

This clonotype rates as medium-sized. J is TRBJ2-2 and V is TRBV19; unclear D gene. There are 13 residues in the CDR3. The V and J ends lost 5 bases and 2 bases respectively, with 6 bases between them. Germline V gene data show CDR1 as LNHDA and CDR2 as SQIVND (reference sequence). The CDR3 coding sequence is TGTGCCAGTAGTGATCCTAACACCGGGGAGCTGTTTTTT. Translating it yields CASSDPNTGELFF.

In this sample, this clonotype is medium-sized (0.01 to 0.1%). CDR3 bases: TGTGCCAGCAGCATCAACAGGGGCATGGAGGGTCGCTACACCTTC. It is translated as CASSINRGMEGRYTF. The V call is TRBV9, the J call TRBJ1-2; 7 bases are a match to TRBD1. V shed 4 bases, J shed 9 bases, and the junction held 15 bases outside the gene matches. Germline V CDR1 and CDR2: SGDLS, YYNGEE. The CDR3 contains 15 residues. The full variable domain, with the rest looked up from reference TRBV9 and TRBJ1-2, is DSGVTQTPKHLITATGQRVTLRCSPRSGDLSVYWYQQSLDQGLQFLIQYYNGEERAKGNILERFSAQQFPDLHSELNLSSLELGDSALYFCASSINRGMEGRYTFGSGTRLTVV.

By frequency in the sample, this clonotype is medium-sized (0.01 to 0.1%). Written as DNA, the CDR3 is TGTGCCAGCAGCGCCCTAGACAGGCCCAGACAGCCCCAGCATTTT. It specifies CASSALDRPRQPQHF. V gene TRBV28 combines with J gene TRBJ1-5, with D possibly matching TRBD1 (6 bases). CDR1 is MDHEN, CDR2 SYDVKM, per germline. CDR3 length: 15 residues. The V end lost 6 bases, the J end lost 7 bases, and 19 bases lay between the germline ends. Combining the CDR3 with reference TRBV28 and TRBJ1-5 gives the whole variable domain DVKVTQSSRYLVKRTGEKVFLECVQDMDHENMFWYRQDPGLGLRLIYFSYDVKMKEKGDIPEGYSVSREKKERFSLILESASTNQTSMYLCASSALDRPRQPQHFGDGTRLSIL.

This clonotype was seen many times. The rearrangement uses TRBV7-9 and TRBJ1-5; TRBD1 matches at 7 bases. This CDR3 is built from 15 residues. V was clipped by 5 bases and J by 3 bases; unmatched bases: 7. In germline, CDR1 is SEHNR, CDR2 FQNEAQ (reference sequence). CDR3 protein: CASSEATGTNQPQHF. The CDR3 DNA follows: TGTGCCAGCAGCGAGGCGACAGGGACCAATCAGCCCCAGCATTTT. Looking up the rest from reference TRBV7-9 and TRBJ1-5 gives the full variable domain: DTGVSQNPRHKITKRGQNVTFRCDPISEHNRLYWYRQTLGQGPEFLTYFQNEAQLEKSRLLSDRFSAERPKGSFSTLEIQRTEQGDSAMYLCASSEATGTNQPQHFGDGTRLSIL.